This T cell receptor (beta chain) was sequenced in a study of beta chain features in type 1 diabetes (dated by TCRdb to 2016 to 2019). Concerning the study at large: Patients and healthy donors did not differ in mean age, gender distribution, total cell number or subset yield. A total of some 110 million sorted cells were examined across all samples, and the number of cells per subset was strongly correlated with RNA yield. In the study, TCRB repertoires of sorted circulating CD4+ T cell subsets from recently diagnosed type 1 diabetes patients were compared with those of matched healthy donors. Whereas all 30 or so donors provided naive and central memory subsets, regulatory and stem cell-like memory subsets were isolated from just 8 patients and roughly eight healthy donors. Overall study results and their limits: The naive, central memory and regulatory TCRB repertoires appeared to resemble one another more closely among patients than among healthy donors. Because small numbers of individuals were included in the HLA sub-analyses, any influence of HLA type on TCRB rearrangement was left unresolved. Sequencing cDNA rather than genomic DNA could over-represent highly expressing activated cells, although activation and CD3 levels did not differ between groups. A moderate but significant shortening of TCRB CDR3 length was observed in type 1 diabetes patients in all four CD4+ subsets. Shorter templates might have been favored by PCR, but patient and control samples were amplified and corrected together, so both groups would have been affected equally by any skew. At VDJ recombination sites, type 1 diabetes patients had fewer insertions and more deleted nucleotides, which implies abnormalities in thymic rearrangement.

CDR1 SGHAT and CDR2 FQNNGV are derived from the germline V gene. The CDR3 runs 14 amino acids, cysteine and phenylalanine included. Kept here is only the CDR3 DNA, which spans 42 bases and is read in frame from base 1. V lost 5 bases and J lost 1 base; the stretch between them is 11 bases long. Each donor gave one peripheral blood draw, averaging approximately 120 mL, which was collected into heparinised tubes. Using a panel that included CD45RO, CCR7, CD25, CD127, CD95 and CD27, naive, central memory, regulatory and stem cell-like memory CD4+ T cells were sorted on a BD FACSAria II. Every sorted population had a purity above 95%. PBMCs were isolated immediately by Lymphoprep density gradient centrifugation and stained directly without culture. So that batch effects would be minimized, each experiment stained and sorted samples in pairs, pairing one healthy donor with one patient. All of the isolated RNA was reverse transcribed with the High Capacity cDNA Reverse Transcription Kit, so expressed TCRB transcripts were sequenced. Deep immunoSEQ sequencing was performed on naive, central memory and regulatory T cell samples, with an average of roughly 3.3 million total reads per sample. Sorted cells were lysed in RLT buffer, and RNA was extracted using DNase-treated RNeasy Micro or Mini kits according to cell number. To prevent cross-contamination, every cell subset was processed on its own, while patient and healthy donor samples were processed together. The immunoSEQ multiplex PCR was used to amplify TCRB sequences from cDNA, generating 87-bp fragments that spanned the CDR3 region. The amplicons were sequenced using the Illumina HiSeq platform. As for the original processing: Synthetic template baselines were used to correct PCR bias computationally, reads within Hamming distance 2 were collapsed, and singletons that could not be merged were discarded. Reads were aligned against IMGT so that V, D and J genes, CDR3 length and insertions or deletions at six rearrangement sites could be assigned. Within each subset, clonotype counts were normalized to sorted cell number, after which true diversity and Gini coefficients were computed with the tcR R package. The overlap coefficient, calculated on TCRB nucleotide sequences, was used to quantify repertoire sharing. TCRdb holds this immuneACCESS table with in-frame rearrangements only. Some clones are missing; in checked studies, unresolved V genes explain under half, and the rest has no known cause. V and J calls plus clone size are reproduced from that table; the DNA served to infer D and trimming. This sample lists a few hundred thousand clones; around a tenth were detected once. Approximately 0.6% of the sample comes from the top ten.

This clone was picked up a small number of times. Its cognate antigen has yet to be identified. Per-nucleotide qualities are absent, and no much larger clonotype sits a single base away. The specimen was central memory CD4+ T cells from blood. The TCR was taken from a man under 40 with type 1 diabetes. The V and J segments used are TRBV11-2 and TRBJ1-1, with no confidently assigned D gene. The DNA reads TGTGCCAGCAGCCCGGGGAGCTGGAACACTGAAGCTTTCTTT. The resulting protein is CASSPGSWNTEAFF.